The TCR beta chain under discussion was sequenced for a study of blood T cell repertoires in COVID-19. Background on the study: Both acute and convalescent COVID-19 samples were obtained from the United States, Italy and Spain. PBMCs, B-cell-depleted T cells, or T cells provided the cDNA or gDNA that made up the material.

Trimming removed 6 bases from V and 7 bases from J, with 15 bases in between. There are 13 residues in the CDR3. The germline gives CDR1 MDHEN, CDR2 SYDVKM. Per the authors' pipeline: Reference gene primer amplification in the assay estimated nucleated cell counts. Libraries were prepared by immunoSEQ multiplex PCR; TCRdb keeps only in-frame clonotypes and omits some of them. V and J calls and clone size follow that table, whereas D and trimming were derived from the DNA. The sample has just over 95,000 clones, about 80% seen once. V is TRBV28 and J is TRBJ1-2, with D tentatively TRBD1 (6 bases). The source material was peripheral blood. The sequence was collected from a man in his 60s with acute or convalescent COVID-19. CDR3 in DNA: TGTGCCAGCAGCCACGGGACATTAGGTGGCTACACCTTC. Protein sequence: CASSHGTLGGYTF.